These 15 T cell receptor beta chains originate from one sample sequenced in a study. MiXCR, applied by TCRdb to the 5' RACE reads, yields one record per CDR3 protein. The sample gives around 57,000 distinct CDR3 sequences, around 26% of which show up once; around 3.1% is in the top ten. The source material was tumor-infiltrating memory CD4+ T cells sorted from the breast tumor. Subset here: memory CD4+ T cells, CD4+CD45RO+CD25-. Every receptor here comes from a female donor with breast cancer.

The chain links TRBV5-1 to TRBJ1-2; D perhaps matches TRBD1 (6 bases). The V end lost 4 bases, the J end lost 5 bases, and 12 bases lay between the germline ends. Looked up from germline, CDR1 is SGHRS and CDR2 is YFSETQ. This CDR3 contains 13 residues. CDR3 in DNA: TGCGCCAGCAGCGTCGACAGGACTTATGGCTACACCTTC. It specifies CASSVDRTYGYTF. Complete variable domain (other parts from reference TRBV5-1 and TRBJ1-2): KAGVTQTPRYLIKTRGQQVTLSCSPISGHRSVSWYQQTPGQGLQFLFEYFSETQRNKGNFPGRFSGRQFSNSRSEMNVSTLELGDSALYLCASSVDRTYGYTFGSGTRLTVV.

Many counts were recorded for this clonotype. The V gene is TRBV10-2, the J gene TRBJ1-5; 10 bases match TRBD1. Losses at the gene ends were 4 bases for V and 4 bases for J; bases not matched to a gene: 1. The germline V gene encodes CDR1 WSHSY and CDR2 SAAADI. CDR3 size: 14 residues. The CDR3 DNA reads as TGCGCCAGCAGTGGGACAGGGGGAAATCAGCCCCAGCATTTT. Translation gives CASSGTGGNQPQHF.

V and J are TRBV19 and TRBJ2-4; 7 bases map to TRBD1. The junction had 5 bases not matched to a gene; V was cut back by 7 bases and J by 2 bases. CDR3 size: 14 residues. Looked up from germline, CDR1 is LNHDA and CDR2 is SQIVND (reference sequence). CDR3 DNA: TGTGCCAGTACCGAGACAGGGCCCAAAAACATTCAGTACTTC. Translating it yields CASTETGPKNIQYF.

The V and J genes are TRBV5-1 and TRBJ2-1, with TRBD2 matching 11 bases. The CDR3 contains 17 residues. Germline lookup yields CDR1 SGHRS and CDR2 YFSETQ. The V gene end was trimmed by 0 bases and the J gene end by 2 bases; junction bases not matched to a gene: 4. In DNA, the CDR3 is TGCGCCAGCAGCTTGGGAAATAGCGGGAGGGCCTACAATGAGCAGTTCTTC. It encodes CASSLGNSGRAYNEQFF.

The CDR3 sequence is CASSQDHYQGGTEAFF. CDR3 in DNA: TGTGCCAGCAGCCAAGATCATTATCAGGGTGGCACTGAAGCTTTCTTT. This sequence joins TRBV4-2 and TRBJ1-1, with D possibly matching TRBD1 (5 bases). The CDR3 covers 16 residues. The V and J ends lost 0 bases and 4 bases respectively, with 15 bases between them. Germline V gene sequence: CDR1 LGHNA, CDR2 YNFKEQ.

This clonotype was counted between two and nine times. V and J are TRBV7-2 and TRBJ1-5; no clear D. Germline V gene lookup returns CDR1 SGHTA and CDR2 FQGNSA. The CDR3 contains 14 residues. V was pared by 5 bases and J by 0 bases, with 8 bases between. CDR3 protein: CASSHPYSNQPQHF. In DNA, the CDR3 is TGTGCCAGCAGCCACCCTTATAGCAATCAGCCCCAGCATTTT.

As concerns this clonotype: A read error may produce the germline difference seen at one junction end. The V call is TRBV28, the J call TRBJ1-2; D call uncertain. Germline V lookup: CDR1 MDHEN, CDR2 SYDVKM. The CDR3 sequence is 15 residues long. The CDR3 bases are TGTGCCCGCAGTTTGCGGAGAGGAGGCTCCAGGGGCTACACCTTC. Amino acids: CARSLRRGGSRGYTF.

The genes are TRBV6-1 and TRBJ2-7; 10 nucleotides align to TRBD1. The CDR3 is 16 residues long. Germline V lookup: CDR1 MNHNS, CDR2 SASEGT. Trimming cost V 6 bases and J 3 bases; bases outside gene matches: 11. CDR3 sequence (DNA): TGTGCCAGCAGGTGGCGGGACAGGGGTTCCGACTACGAGCAGTACTTC. Translation: CASRWRDRGSDYEQYF.

To note about this clonotype: Germline is not matched at one junction end, which may reflect a read error. The J gene is TRBJ2-7, the V gene TRBV5-1, with 10 bases that match TRBD2. Germline CDR1 is SGHRS and CDR2 is YFSETQ. The CDR3 runs 15 residues. This CDR3 reads CASSRTSGTSYVQYF. CDR3 DNA: TGCGCCAGCAGTCGGACTAGCGGTACCTCCTACGTGCAGTACTTC.

In its sample, this clonotype is medium-sized (0.01 to 0.1%). The chain has TRBV5-1 and TRBJ2-3; perhaps TRBD1 as D (5 bases). The ends were cut back, 2 bases at V and 4 bases at J, with 14 bases in the middle. The CDR3 covers 15 residues. Germline lookup yields CDR1 SGHRS and CDR2 YFSETQ. The CDR3, as DNA: TGCGCCAGCAGCTTAGACAGCAATCACGCAGATACGCAGTATTTT. Amino acids: CASSLDSNHADTQYF.

This clonotype was seen a handful of times. V gene TRBV7-9 combines with J gene TRBJ2-1, with D maybe TRBD1 (5 bases). Trimming shortened V by 4 bases and J by 6 bases, and 13 bases separated the two germline ends. This CDR3 contains 14 residues. Germline V gene sequence: CDR1 SEHNR, CDR2 FQNEAQ (reference sequence). DNA of the CDR3: TGTGCCAGCAGCTCATACAGGTTAGGCAATGAGCAGTTCTTC. It codes for CASSSYRLGNEQFF.

The chain employs TRBV7-6 and TRBJ2-1, with D perhaps given as TRBD1 or TRBD2 (5 bases each). V lost 5 bases to trimming and J lost 7 bases, with 18 bases between them. CDR3 length: 15 residues. Germline V gene sequence: CDR1 SGHVS, CDR2 FNYEAQ. DNA of the CDR3: TGTGCCAGCAGCCCCGATGGGGGAGCAGGGAATGAGCAGTTCTTC. Its translation is CASSPDGGAGNEQFF.

The V call is TRBV5-1, the J call TRBJ2-5, with D possibly matching TRBD2 (6 bases). V was clipped by 3 bases and J by 2 bases, with 8 bases between them. The CDR3 extends over 13 amino acids. Germline CDR1 and CDR2: SGHRS and YFSETQ. CDR3 nucleotide sequence: TGCGCCAGCAGCTCCGGACTACAAGAGACCCAGTACTTC. Residues: CASSSGLQETQYF.

The chain has TRBV6-5 and TRBJ1-6, with D possibly matching TRBD1 (5 bases). V lost 6 bases and J lost 8, with 14 bases in between. The CDR3 spans 14 residues. The germline CDR1 and CDR2 sequences are MNHEY and SVGAGI. CDR3 nucleotides: TGTGCCAGCAGCCCCGAGGGGAATGATTCACCCCTCCACTTT. The encoded protein is CASSPEGNDSPLHF.

This clonotype came up many times. The chain links TRBV20-1 to TRBJ1-2; D might be TRBD1 (5 bases). The V gene lost 5 bases and the J gene lost 5 bases, with 18 bases spanning the gap. CDR1 DFQATT and CDR2 SNEGSKA come from the germline V gene (reference sequence). The CDR3 length is 14 residues. The CDR3 loop is CSAVQATGPYGYTF. The CDR3 DNA reads as TGCAGTGCTGTCCAAGCCACAGGCCCTTATGGCTACACCTTC.